This T cell receptor (beta chain) was recovered during a study of blood T cell repertoires in COVID-19. Some clones are missing from TCRdb's copy, which holds only in-frame ones; the method was immunoSEQ multiplex PCR. This table holds 130,000 to 150,000 clones, 70% to 90% found once. This clonotype originated in an older woman with COVID-19, enrolled during active disease. Sequenced: peripheral blood.

Here the CDR3 reads CASSARTGSLGYTF. The CDR3 DNA reads as TGTGCCAGCAGCGCCCGGACAGGGAGTCTTGGCTACACCTTC. The chain uses TRBV7-2 and TRBJ1-2; 8 positions agree with TRBD1. Germline CDR1 and CDR2: SGHTA and FQGNSA. The CDR3 covers 14 residues. Unmatched junction bases numbered 9, after V lost 5 bases and J lost 7 bases.